The 31 T cell receptor beta chains given below trace back to one sample, sequenced in a study of T-cell memory formation after mild COVID-19. TCRdb used MiXCR to reprocess the 5' RACE reads, holding one entry per CDR3 protein. The profile covers more than 150,000 distinct CDR3 sequences, with about a fifth appearing a single time and about 23% taken by the ten largest. The sequencing sample was made of PBMCs or a T cell subset sorted from them (not recorded which). Receptor source: an adult woman who had mild COVID-19 (a few samples of this study predate the infection). Cell type and time point are not known.

This clonotype was seen repeatedly, ten times or more. The V and J genes are TRBV12-3 or TRBV12-4 and TRBJ2-1, with a tentative D call TRBD2 (6 bases). V lost 5 bases to trimming and J lost 8 bases, with 19 bases between them. The CDR3 runs 15 residues. The CDR3 sequence is CASSPIRGREDEQFF. For the CDR3, the DNA is TGTGCCAGCAGTCCCATCCGCGGCAGGGAGGATGAGCAGTTCTTC.

A few counts support this clonotype. The chain carries TRBV7-9 and TRBJ1-1; no reliable D call. The CDR3 extends over 12 amino acids. The V gene lost 5 bases and the J gene lost 8 bases, with 12 bases spanning the gap. The germline gives CDR1 SEHNR, CDR2 FQNEAQ (reference sequence). The CDR3 region is CASSPSPAEAFF. In DNA, the CDR3 is TGTGCCAGCAGCCCCTCACCCGCCGAAGCTTTCTTT. Full variable domain (outside the CDR3, taken from reference TRBV7-9 and TRBJ1-1): DTGVSQNPRHKITKRGQNVTFRCDPISEHNRLYWYRQTLGQGPEFLTYFQNEAQLEKSRLLSDRFSAERPKGSFSTLEIQRTEQGDSAMYLCASSPSPAEAFFGQGTRLTVV.

The V and J genes are TRBV4-1 and TRBJ2-1; 9 bases are a match to TRBD2. Per the germline V gene, CDR1 is MGHRA and CDR2 is YSYEKL. CDR3 length: 14 residues. V shed 9 bases, J shed 3 bases, and the junction held 6 bases outside the gene matches. The CDR3 is CASRGAGGYNEQFF. Written as DNA, the CDR3 is TGCGCCAGTCGGGGAGCGGGGGGCTACAATGAGCAGTTCTTC.

The genes are TRBV10-3 and TRBJ2-6, with D unresolved. Germline V lookup: CDR1 ENHRY, CDR2 SYGVKD. The length of the CDR3 is 14 residues. Trimming took 6 bases from V and 4 from J, leaving 10 bases between them. The CDR3 reads CAIRDLGGANVLTF. The CDR3 DNA follows: TGTGCCATCAGGGATCTAGGCGGGGCCAACGTCCTGACTTTC.

This clonotype was seen a few times. V and J are TRBV11-2 and TRBJ2-4; D possibly corresponds to TRBD1 (6 bases). From germline, CDR1 is SGHAT and CDR2 FQNNGV. With 0 bases removed from V and 0 bases from J, the gap between germline ends came to 15 bases. The CDR3 runs 18 residues. CDR3 DNA sequence: TGTGCCAGCAGCTTAGAAAGGGACAAACCCATAGCCAAAAACATTCAGTACTTC. It codes for CASSLERDKPIAKNIQYF.

A few counts support this clonotype. The chain has TRBV4-1 and TRBJ2-3, with 9 positions matching TRBD1. Germline V lookup: CDR1 MGHRA, CDR2 YSYEKL. The junction had 11 bases not matched to a gene; V was cut back by 3 bases and J by 4 bases. The CDR3 has 17 residues. This chain's CDR3 is CASSHRLQGAGADTQYF. For the CDR3, the DNA is TGCGCCAGCAGCCACCGACTACAGGGGGCAGGTGCAGATACGCAGTATTTT.

V gene TRBV6-2 or TRBV6-3 combines with J gene TRBJ2-3; the D is unclear. V lost 5 bases and J lost 2, with 11 bases in between. CDR1 is MNHEY and CDR2 is SVGEGT in the germline V gene. The CDR3 length is 14 residues. CDR3 loop: CASSGLTPTDTQYF. The CDR3 DNA reads as TGTGCCAGCAGTGGGCTAACGCCCACAGATACGCAGTATTTT.

The chain has TRBV11-2 and TRBJ2-7; D call uncertain. Germline CDR1 and CDR2: SGHAT and FQNNGV. Between the trimmed V and J ends, which lost 1 base and 6 bases, there was a span of 7 bases. This CDR3 is 12 amino acids long. CDR3 region: CASSLVFSEQYF. Written as DNA, the CDR3 is TGTGCCAGCAGCTTAGTCTTCAGCGAGCAGTACTTC.

V and J are TRBV18 and TRBJ1-1; D remains ambiguous. The CDR3 extends over 15 amino acids. CDR1 is KGHSH, CDR2 LQKENI, per germline. Deletions cut 2 bases from V and 3 bases from J, with 13 bases between. CDR3 nucleotide sequence: TGTGCCAGCTCACCATTGTCAGCGGAGGACACTGAAGCTTTCTTT. The encoded protein is CASSPLSAEDTEAFF.

The V gene is TRBV4-1, the J gene TRBJ2-1; tentative D call: TRBD1 (5 bases). The V and J ends lost 5 bases and 6 bases respectively, with 14 bases between them. CDR3 length: 14 amino acids. Germline values: CDR1 MGHRA, CDR2 YSYEKL. This CDR3 is CASSSVGAPNEQFF. In DNA, the CDR3 is TGCGCCAGCAGCTCGGTAGGGGCTCCCAATGAGCAGTTCTTC.

In its sample, this clonotype was seen many times. CDR3 nucleotides: TGTGCCAGTACTCAACTAGGGACACCGTCAGATACGCAGTATTTT. This encodes CASTQLGTPSDTQYF. V usage is TRBV19 and J usage is TRBJ2-3; D possibly corresponds to TRBD1 (6 bases). The length of the CDR3 is 15 residues. Trimming removed 7 bases from V and 4 bases from J, with 18 bases in between. Germline values: CDR1 LNHDA, CDR2 SQIVND (reference sequence).

This clonotype was counted only a few times. The chain employs TRBV29-1 and TRBJ2-7; D may match TRBD1 or TRBD2 (5 bases each). The V gene lost 7 bases and the J gene lost 5 bases, with 18 bases spanning the gap. The CDR3 is made up of 13 amino acids. The germline V gene encodes CDR1 SQVTM and CDR2 ANQGSEA. CDR3 amino acids: CSADVGRGNEQYF. The CDR3 DNA is TGCAGCGCCGATGTGGGACGGGGCAACGAGCAGTACTTC.

CDR3 nucleotides: TGTGCCAGCAGCGGGGCGGACAGTGGAAGCTCCTACGAGCAGTACTTC. It specifies CASSGADSGSSYEQYF. The chain has TRBV11-3 and TRBJ2-7; D is possibly TRBD1 (6 bases). The V end was cut by 5 bases, the J end by 0 bases, with 17 bases between. CDR3 length: 16 amino acids. The V gene's germline CDR1 is SGHNT and CDR2 YENEEA.

The chain joins TRBV27 to TRBJ2-1, with D possibly matching TRBD2 (6 bases). The CDR3 covers 15 residues. Trimming shortened V by 5 bases and J by 0 bases, and 11 bases separated the two germline ends. Germline CDR1 and CDR2: MNHEY and SMNVEV (reference sequence). The CDR3 protein is CASSPGLNSYNEQFF. The CDR3 nucleotides are TGTGCCAGCAGTCCGGGACTCAACTCCTACAATGAGCAGTTCTTC.

This clonotype was counted many times. The chain couples TRBV19 to TRBJ2-5; D is uncertain. V lost 5 bases to trimming and J lost 5 bases, with 18 bases between them. Germline V lookup: CDR1 LNHDA, CDR2 SQIVND (reference sequence). There are 15 residues in the CDR3. CDR3 region: CASSASELQRETQYF. DNA of the CDR3: TGTGCCAGTAGTGCTTCGGAGCTTCAAAGGGAGACCCAGTACTTC.

This clonotype was seen a few times. Germline and junction disagree at one end, which may indicate a read error. V usage is TRBV9 and J usage is TRBJ2-7; 10 bases line up with TRBD1. Germline V gene lookup returns CDR1 SGDLS and CDR2 YYNGEE. The CDR3 spans 15 residues. The CDR3 DNA is TGTGCCAGCAGCGAGGGACAGGGGCCAGGCTACGGGCAGTACTTC. It specifies CASSEGQGPGYGQYF.

This chain connects TRBV7-9 to TRBJ1-1; TRBD1 matches 9 bases. This CDR3 region has 17 residues. J lost 4 bases, V lost 5 bases, and 14 bases had no gene match. Germline V gene data show CDR1 as SEHNR and CDR2 as FQNEAQ (reference sequence). This chain's CDR3 is CASSPTKTGTGITEAFF. The DNA of the CDR3 is TGTGCCAGCAGCCCCACTAAAACCGGGACAGGGATCACTGAAGCTTTCTTT. The full variable domain, in which reference TRBV7-9 and TRBJ1-1 provide the parts outside the CDR3, is DTGVSQNPRHKITKRGQNVTFRCDPISEHNRLYWYRQTLGQGPEFLTYFQNEAQLEKSRLLSDRFSAERPKGSFSTLEIQRTEQGDSAMYLCASSPTKTGTGITEAFFGQGTRLTVV.

This clonotype was counted many times. The rearrangement uses TRBV7-9 and TRBJ1-1; 10 nucleotides agree with TRBD1. Unmatched junction bases numbered 1, after V lost 3 bases and J lost 0 bases. Per the germline V gene, CDR1 is SEHNR and CDR2 is FQNEAQ (reference sequence). The CDR3 loop spans 15 amino acids. The CDR3 bases are TGTGCCAGCAGCTTGGGGACAGGGGTGAACACTGAAGCTTTCTTT. Translated, it gives CASSLGTGVNTEAFF.

The chain joins TRBV13 to TRBJ2-7, with D perhaps given as TRBD1 or TRBD2 (5 bases each). CDR1 and CDR2 from the germline V gene are PRHDT and FYEKMQ (reference sequence). The CDR3 is 16 residues long. V was cut by 3 bases and J by 8 bases, with 23 bases left in between. CDR3 sequence: CASSLAGAEWGVKQYF. The CDR3 bases are TGTGCCAGCAGCTTGGCCGGGGCGGAATGGGGCGTCAAGCAGTACTTC.

This clonotype was detected ten times or more. This chain joins TRBV4-1 and TRBJ1-6; TRBD1 matches 8 bases. This CDR3 has 15 residues. Trimming took 4 bases from V and 7 from J; bases not matched to a gene: 6. CDR1 is MGHRA, CDR2 YSYEKL, per germline. The CDR3 DNA sequence: TGCGCCAGCAGCCCAGCCTACAGGGGGAATTCACCCCTCCACTTT. Translating it yields CASSPAYRGNSPLHF.

The chain combines TRBV13 with TRBJ1-1; possible D gene TRBD1, 6 bases. V shed 7 bases and J shed 1 base, with 10 bases lying between them. The V gene's germline CDR1 is PRHDT and CDR2 FYEKMQ (reference sequence). This CDR3 region has 13 residues. In DNA form, the CDR3 reads TGTGCCAGCAATGGACAGCCGAACACTGAAGCTTTCTTT. This encodes CASNGQPNTEAFF.

V and J are TRBV4-1 and TRBJ1-5; D is perhaps TRBD1 (6 bases). This CDR3 has 16 amino acids. V was clipped by 2 bases and J by 3 bases, with 14 bases between them. Germline CDR1 and CDR2: MGHRA and YSYEKL. The CDR3 sequence: CASSQQTGTSNQPQHF. The CDR3 region has the DNA TGCGCCAGCAGCCAACAAACCGGGACATCCAATCAGCCCCAGCATTTT.

A few counts support this clonotype. The chain's CDR3 is CSVDRGNYNEQFF. The DNA of the CDR3 is TGCAGCGTCGACAGGGGGAACTACAATGAGCAGTTCTTC. The chain couples TRBV29-1 to TRBJ2-1; 9 nucleotides align to TRBD1. Germline lookup yields CDR1 SQVTM and CDR2 ANQGSEA. The CDR3 has 13 residues. The V segment lost 6 bases and the J segment 3 bases; nucleotides outside the gene matches: 3.

The V call is TRBV29-1, the J call TRBJ2-1; 9 positions agree with TRBD1. The CDR3 length is 15 residues. Per the germline V gene, CDR1 is SQVTM and CDR2 is ANQGSEA. V shed 8 bases and J 4 bases; nucleotides not matched to a gene: 12. CDR3 in DNA: TGCAGCCACACTCCAACAGGGGGCGAGTACAATGAGCAGTTCTTC. Its protein product is CSHTPTGGEYNEQFF.

This clonotype occurred a few times. The CDR3 reads CASLLASTDTQYF. The CDR3 DNA is TGTGCCAGTTTACTAGCGTCCACAGATACGCAGTATTTT. V usage is TRBV21-1 and J usage is TRBJ2-3; TRBD2 is the table's D call, not checked against the DNA. TRBV21-1 is an annotated pseudogene. This CDR3 has 13 residues.

This clonotype was seen a few times. CDR3 nucleotides: TGCGCCAGCAGCGAAGGACCGAACAATCAGCCCCAGCATTTT. It codes for CASSEGPNNQPQHF. V usage is TRBV5-1 and J usage is TRBJ1-5; D uncertain. Germline V gives CDR1 SGHRS, CDR2 YFSETQ. The CDR3 contains 14 residues. V lost 4 bases and J lost 3, with 11 bases in between.

The chain recombines TRBV2 with TRBJ2-5; 7 positions match TRBD2. CDR3 size: 16 residues. Per germline, CDR1 SNHLY and CDR2 FYNNEI. V was pared by 3 bases and J by 3 bases, with 10 bases of the junction left unmatched. CDR3 region: CASSDPRLAGEETQYF. CDR3 sequence (DNA): TGTGCCAGCAGTGATCCTCGACTCGCGGGAGAAGAGACCCAGTACTTC.

The table lists this clonotype with a few counts. The CDR3 DNA reads as TGTGCCAGCAGCTTAGGACCGGGACAGGGCGATTCCACAGATACGCAGTATTTT. Its translation is CASSLGPGQGDSTDTQYF. The chain has TRBV7-3 and TRBJ2-3; 9 positions match TRBD1. In germline, CDR1 is SGHTA, CDR2 FQGTGA. This CDR3 is 18 amino acids long. J gave up 2 bases and V 2 bases, and 11 bases lay outside the gene matches.

This clonotype has more than one count but fewer than ten. V is TRBV12-3 or TRBV12-4 and J is TRBJ2-7; D remains unclear. The CDR3 sequence is 14 residues long. V was pared by 1 base and J by 4 bases, with 11 bases between. CDR3 region: CASSLEGPGYEQYF. CDR3 nucleotides: TGTGCCAGCAGTTTAGAAGGGCCTGGGTACGAGCAGTACTTC.

This clonotype has just a few counts. The genes are TRBV12-3 or TRBV12-4 and TRBJ2-7; D is undetermined. Trimming left V 5 bases short and J 3 bases short, with 11 bases between. The CDR3 has 13 amino acids. The CDR3 DNA follows: TGTGCCAGCAGTGACGACCCAAACTACGAGCAGTACTTC. Residues: CASSDDPNYEQYF.

In DNA, the CDR3 is TGTGCCAGCAGCTACGGTGGGGGCGGGGAGCTGTTTTTT. It yields the protein CASSYGGGGELFF. The V and J genes are TRBV5-5 and TRBJ2-2, with D possibly called TRBD1 or TRBD2 (5 bases each). The germline CDR1 and CDR2 sequences are SGHKS and YYEKEE (reference sequence). Deletions cut 3 bases from V and 7 bases from J, with 10 bases between. The CDR3 has 13 amino acids.